This TCR beta chain was found in a study of T cells after yellow fever vaccination. TCRdb passed the 5' RACE reads through MiXCR, listing each CDR3 protein once. The sample records approximately 170,000 distinct CDR3 sequences, about 10% being singletons. The CDR3 contains 13 residues. Germline V lookup: CDR1 ENHRY, CDR2 SYGVKD. The V segment lost 9 bases and the J segment 8 bases; nucleotides outside the gene matches: 9. This clonotype was counted a few times. The V gene is TRBV10-3, the J gene TRBJ2-1; 8 bases match TRBD2. Sequences were derived from CD8+ T cells sorted from PBMCs, sampled 15 days after the yellow fever booster vaccination. The sequence was obtained from a young man who received the YFV17D yellow fever vaccine. As DNA, the CDR3 is TGTGCCATGGGGGCTAGCGGGCCCCATGAGCAGTTCTTC. Protein: CAMGASGPHEQFF.